The 20 T cell receptor beta chains in this list originate from one sample, sequenced in a study of vaccination effects on CD4 cells after COVID-19. Pools of viral peptides were used by the ViraFEST assay to expand antigen-specific CD4+ T cells ahead of sequencing. Scientists isolated CD4+ T cells after an approximately 10-day culture period ended. Each person got two doses of an mRNA SARS-CoV-2 vaccine, BNT162b2 or mRNA-1273. The assay was immunoSEQ multiplex PCR, and TCRdb's table has in-frame clones only and misses some. Of tens of thousands of clones listed, around four fifths are singletons. These TCRs are of unknown antigen specificity. This specimen consisted of CD4+ T cells from PBMCs cultured with HCoV-229E spike peptides, obtained after COVID-19 vaccination. The receptors here all came from a human donor who received a COVID-19 vaccine.

The table lists this clone with a few counts. The rearrangement uses TRBV12-3 or TRBV12-4 and TRBJ1-1; possible D gene TRBD1, 5 bases. The V end was cut by 5 bases, the J end by 1 base, with 8 bases between. The CDR3 has 13 amino acids. The chain's CDR3 is CASSQGRNTEAFF. In nucleotides, the CDR3 is TGTGCCAGCAGTCAGGGTCGGAACACTGAAGCTTTCTTT.

The chain couples TRBV18 to TRBJ1-1; perhaps TRBD1 as D (6 bases). The CDR3 runs to 14 residues. Germline V gene data show CDR1 as KGHSH and CDR2 as LQKENI. V was clipped by 4 bases and J by 0 bases, with 9 bases between them. CDR3 DNA: TGTGCCAGCTCACAGGACAGCCTGAACACTGAAGCTTTCTTT. Residues: CASSQDSLNTEAFF. Full variable domain (missing parts from reference TRBV18 and TRBJ1-1): NAGVMQNPRHLVRRRGQEARLRCSPMKGHSHVYWYRQLPEEGLKFMVYLQKENIIDESGMPKERFSAEFPKEGPSILRIQQVVRGDSAAYFCASSQDSLNTEAFFGQGTRLTVV.

V is TRBV7-2 and J is TRBJ2-3, with 7 positions matching TRBD1. CDR3 length: 14 residues. The germline V gene encodes CDR1 SGHTA and CDR2 FQGNSA. The junction had 4 bases not matched to a gene; V was cut back by 1 base and J by 6 bases. The CDR3 DNA reads TGTGCCAGCAGCTTAGGTACAGGGGCCGATACGCAGTATTTT. Residues: CASSLGTGADTQYF.

This clone was recorded a few times. This chain joins TRBV25-1 and TRBJ1-4; tentatively, D is TRBD1 (5 bases). The CDR3 is 14 residues long. The V end was cut by 6 bases, the J end by 3 bases, with 11 bases between. Per the germline V gene, CDR1 is MGHDK and CDR2 is SYGVNS. CDR3 sequence: CASRAGIANEKLFF. The CDR3 DNA is TGTGCCAGCAGGGCAGGGATTGCTAATGAAAAACTGTTTTTT.

The gene calls are TRBV14 and TRBJ1-1, with a tentative D call TRBD1 (5 bases). The CDR3 sequence is 13 residues long. CDR1 is SGHDN and CDR2 is FVKESK in the germline V gene. The V end lost 4 bases, the J end lost 4 bases, and 10 bases lay between the germline ends. The CDR3 nucleotides are TGTGCCAGCAGCCTACGGGGGTTCACTGAAGCTTTCTTT. Its protein is CASSLRGFTEAFF.

This clone was detected once. The chain is built from TRBV6-5 and TRBJ1-2, with D unclear. Deletions cut 10 bases from V and 0 bases from J, with 9 bases between. This CDR3 has 12 residues. Germline V gene data show CDR1 as MNHEY and CDR2 as SVGAGI. The CDR3 loop is CATRLANYGYTF. The CDR3 DNA reads TGTGCCACCCGATTAGCTAACTATGGCTACACCTTC.

CDR3 sequence: CATSGGFGELFF. The CDR3 coding sequence is TGTGCCACCAGTGGCGGCTTCGGGGAGCTGTTTTTT. The V gene is TRBV24-1, the J gene TRBJ2-2; no reliable D call. The CDR3 sequence is 12 residues long. The V end lost 5 bases, the J end lost 7 bases, and 7 bases lay between the germline ends. The germline V gene has CDR1 KGHDR and CDR2 SFDVKD.

Points on this clone: Germline and junction disagree at one end, which may indicate a read error. The chain carries TRBV7-2 and TRBJ2-3, with D possibly matching TRBD2 (6 bases). Germline CDR1 SGHTA, CDR2 FQGNSA. The CDR3 is made up of 11 amino acids. CDR3 protein: CASSSSTRVNF. For the CDR3, the DNA is TGTGCCAGCAGCTCCTCGACTAGAGTGAATTTT.

This clone was observed once. V gene TRBV11-2 combines with J gene TRBJ2-2; D may be TRBD1 (5 bases). Germline V gene lookup returns CDR1 SGHAT and CDR2 FQNNGV. The CDR3 has 15 residues. V was shortened by 7 bases and J by 1 base, with 13 bases between the two germline ends. The CDR3 bases are TGTGCCAGCACCCTAACAGGAAAGAACACCGGGGAGCTGTTTTTT. It encodes CASTLTGKNTGELFF.

CDR3 sequence reads: CASSLAGETGGNTIYF. CDR3 coding DNA: TGCGCCAGCAGCTTGGCCGGTGAGACGGGTGGAAACACCATATATTTT. This chain connects TRBV5-1 to TRBJ1-3; no definite D call. In germline, CDR1 is SGHRS, CDR2 YFSETQ. The germline V and J ends were trimmed by 0 bases and 3 bases, with 13 bases remaining between them. The CDR3 totals 16 residues.

The count of this clone is one. This sequence joins TRBV6-5 and TRBJ1-1, with 7 nucleotides matching TRBD1. The trim removed 7 bases at V and 1 base at J, leaving 9 bases unmatched. This CDR3 comprises 15 residues. Germline V gives CDR1 MNHEY, CDR2 SVGAGI. The DNA for the CDR3 is TGTGCCAGCAAGGAACAGGGGTTGGGGAACACTGAAGCTTTCTTT. Translated: CASKEQGLGNTEAFF.

This chain connects TRBV2 to TRBJ2-6; D is perhaps TRBD2 (5 bases). V was cut by 7 bases and J by 4 bases, with 17 bases left in between. The CDR3 consists of 16 residues. From germline, CDR1 is SNHLY and CDR2 FYNNEI. CDR3 loop: CASTVFWTSGANVLTF. The CDR3 DNA reads TGTGCCAGCACAGTGTTCTGGACTTCAGGGGCCAACGTCCTGACTTTC.

As DNA, the CDR3 is TGTGCCAGCAGCCCGTTTAGAGGGCAGGGAAACACCGGGGAGCTGTTTTTT. As protein: CASSPFRGQGNTGELFF. J is TRBJ2-2 and V is TRBV7-9, with D perhaps TRBD1 or TRBD2 (5 bases each). Germline V CDR1 and CDR2: SEHNR, FQNEAQ (reference sequence). The CDR3 is 17 residues long. V dropped 5 bases and J dropped 2 bases, with 18 bases sitting between them.

CDR3: CASSETGIGLMNTEAFF. CDR3 coding DNA: TGTGCCAGTAGTGAAACAGGGATTGGGCTCATGAACACTGAAGCTTTCTTT. The V and J genes are TRBV19 and TRBJ1-1; perhaps TRBD1 as D (6 bases). Germline-derived CDR1 and CDR2 are LNHDA and SQIVND (reference sequence). The CDR3 runs to 17 residues. Trimming took off 5 bases at V and 0 bases at J, with 19 bases between the two ends.

This sequence joins TRBV7-2 and TRBJ2-3; D possibly corresponds to TRBD1 (6 bases). Germline CDR1 is SGHTA and CDR2 is FQGNSA. The CDR3 is 14 amino acids. The germline V and J ends were trimmed by 5 bases and 6 bases, with 15 bases remaining between them. The CDR3: CASSLGQSTDTQYF. The CDR3 coding sequence is TGTGCCAGCAGCCTAGGACAGTCTACGGATACGCAGTATTTT.

This chain joins TRBV24-1 and TRBJ2-5; D gene unclear. The CDR3 is 15 residues long. CDR1 and CDR2 (germline): KGHDR, SFDVKD. V was clipped by 5 bases and J by 1 base, with 13 bases between them. CDR3 in DNA: TGTGCCACCAGTGCCCAGTTCGGTACCCAAGAGACCCAGTACTTC. Translating it yields CATSAQFGTQETQYF.

In this sample, this clone turned up a few times. CDR3 in DNA: TGCGCCAGCAGCCAAGGAACGGGACAAGAGACCCAGTACTTC. Protein: CASSQGTGQETQYF. The chain recombines TRBV4-3 with TRBJ2-5; D might be TRBD2 (5 bases). The CDR3 contains 14 residues. The V gene's germline CDR1 is LGHNA and CDR2 YSLEER. Trimming pared 1 base from V and 2 bases from J, leaving 8 bases between.

The rearrangement uses TRBV28 and TRBJ1-1, with D hard to call. The CDR3 consists of 14 residues. From germline, CDR1 is MDHEN and CDR2 SYDVKM. V lost 4 bases to trimming and J lost 2 bases, with 11 bases between them. The CDR3 protein is CASSSPGSNTEAFF. The CDR3, as DNA: TGTGCCAGCAGTTCGCCCGGGAGCAACACTGAAGCTTTCTTT.

The table lists this clone with a few counts. This chain connects TRBV13 to TRBJ1-2, with D maybe TRBD1 (5 bases). V was pared by 0 bases and J by 1 base, with 9 bases between. Germline CDR1 PRHDT, CDR2 FYEKMQ (reference sequence). The CDR3 length is 15 residues. The CDR3 bases are TGTGCCAGCAGCTTAGGGCCGAGGGGTAACTATGGCTACACCTTC. Translated, it gives CASSLGPRGNYGYTF.

The genes are TRBV9 and TRBJ1-3; a possible D gene is TRBD1 (6 bases). The germline V gene encodes CDR1 SGDLS and CDR2 YYNGEE. The germline V and J ends were trimmed by 3 bases and 2 bases, with 12 bases remaining between them. This CDR3 has 15 residues. CDR3 DNA sequence: TGTGCCAGCAGCGCGGACAGCCTCACTGGAAACACCATATATTTT. It codes for CASSADSLTGNTIYF.